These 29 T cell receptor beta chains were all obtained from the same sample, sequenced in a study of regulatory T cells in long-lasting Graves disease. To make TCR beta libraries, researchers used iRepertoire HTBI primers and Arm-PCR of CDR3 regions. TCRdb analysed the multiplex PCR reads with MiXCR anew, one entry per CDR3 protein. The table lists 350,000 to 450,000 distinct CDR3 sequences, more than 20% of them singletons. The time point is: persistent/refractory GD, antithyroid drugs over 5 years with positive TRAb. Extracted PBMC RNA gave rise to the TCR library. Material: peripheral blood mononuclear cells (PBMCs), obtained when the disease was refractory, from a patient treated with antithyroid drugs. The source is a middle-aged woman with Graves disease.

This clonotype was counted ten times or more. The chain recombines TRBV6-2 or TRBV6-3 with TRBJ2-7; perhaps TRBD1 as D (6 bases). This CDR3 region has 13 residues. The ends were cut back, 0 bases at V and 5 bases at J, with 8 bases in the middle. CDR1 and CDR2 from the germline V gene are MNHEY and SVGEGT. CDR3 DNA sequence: TGTGCCAGCAGTTACTCGTACAGGGACGAGCAGTACTTC. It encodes CASSYSYRDEQYF.

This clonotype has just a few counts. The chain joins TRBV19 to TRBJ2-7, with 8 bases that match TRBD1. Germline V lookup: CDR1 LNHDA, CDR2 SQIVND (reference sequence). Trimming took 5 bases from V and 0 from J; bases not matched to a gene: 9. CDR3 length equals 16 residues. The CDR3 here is CASSEYRGSSSYEQYF. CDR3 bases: TGTGCCAGTAGTGAATACAGGGGGTCGAGCTCCTACGAGCAGTACTTC.

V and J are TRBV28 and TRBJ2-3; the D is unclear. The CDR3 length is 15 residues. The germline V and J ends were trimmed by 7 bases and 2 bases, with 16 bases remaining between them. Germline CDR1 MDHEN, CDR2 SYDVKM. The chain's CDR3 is CASILGLSVTDTQYF. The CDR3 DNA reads TGTGCCAGCATCCTCGGCCTGTCGGTCACAGATACGCAGTATTTT.

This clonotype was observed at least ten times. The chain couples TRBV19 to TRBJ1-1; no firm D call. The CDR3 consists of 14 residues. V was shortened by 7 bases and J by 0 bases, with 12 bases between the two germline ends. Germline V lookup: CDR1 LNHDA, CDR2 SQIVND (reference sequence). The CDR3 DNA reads TGTGCCAGTATGAAGACGGACCTGAACACTGAAGCTTTCTTT. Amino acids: CASMKTDLNTEAFF.

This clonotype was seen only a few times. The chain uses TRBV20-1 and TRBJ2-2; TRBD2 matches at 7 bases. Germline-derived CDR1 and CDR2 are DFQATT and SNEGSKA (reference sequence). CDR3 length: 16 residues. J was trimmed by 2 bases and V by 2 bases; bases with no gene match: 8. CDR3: CSARRQSGINTGELFF. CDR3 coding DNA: TGCAGTGCTAGAAGGCAGAGCGGGATTAACACCGGGGAGCTGTTTTTT.

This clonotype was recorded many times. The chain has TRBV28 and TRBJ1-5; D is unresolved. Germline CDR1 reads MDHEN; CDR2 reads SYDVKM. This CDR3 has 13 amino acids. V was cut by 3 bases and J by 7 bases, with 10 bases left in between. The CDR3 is CASSFLLSQPQHF. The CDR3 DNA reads TGTGCCAGCAGTTTTCTCCTGAGCCAGCCCCAGCATTTT.

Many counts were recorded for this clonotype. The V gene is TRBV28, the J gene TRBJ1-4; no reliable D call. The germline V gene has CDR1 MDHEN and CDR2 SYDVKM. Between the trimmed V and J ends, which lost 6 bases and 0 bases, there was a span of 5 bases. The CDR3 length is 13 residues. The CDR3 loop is CASRETTNEKLFF. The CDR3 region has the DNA TGTGCCAGCAGAGAGACAACTAATGAAAAACTGTTTTTT.

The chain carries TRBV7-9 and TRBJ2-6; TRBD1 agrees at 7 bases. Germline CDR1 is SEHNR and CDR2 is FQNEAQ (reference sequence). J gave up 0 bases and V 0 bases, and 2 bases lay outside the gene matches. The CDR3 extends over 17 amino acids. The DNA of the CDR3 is TGTGCCAGCAGCTTAGCTACAGGGGTCTCTGGGGCCAACGTCCTGACTTTC. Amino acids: CASSLATGVSGANVLTF. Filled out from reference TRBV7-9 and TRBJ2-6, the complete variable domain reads DTGVSQNPRHKITKRGQNVTFRCDPISEHNRLYWYRQTLGQGPEFLTYFQNEAQLEKSRLLSDRFSAERPKGSFSTLEIQRTEQGDSAMYLCASSLATGVSGANVLTFGAGSRLTVL.

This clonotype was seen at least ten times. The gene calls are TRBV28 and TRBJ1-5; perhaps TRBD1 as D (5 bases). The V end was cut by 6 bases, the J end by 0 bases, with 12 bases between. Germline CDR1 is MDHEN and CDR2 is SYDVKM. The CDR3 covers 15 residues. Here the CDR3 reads CASSSGRTSNQPQHF. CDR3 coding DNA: TGTGCCAGCAGCTCGGGACGGACTAGCAATCAGCCCCAGCATTTT.

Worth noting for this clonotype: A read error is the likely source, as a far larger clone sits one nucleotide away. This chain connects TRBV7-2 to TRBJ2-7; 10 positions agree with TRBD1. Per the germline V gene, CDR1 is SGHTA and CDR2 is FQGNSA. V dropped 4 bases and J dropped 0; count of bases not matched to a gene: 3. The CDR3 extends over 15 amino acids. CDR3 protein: CASSSRTGGSYEQYF. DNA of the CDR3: TGTGCCAGCAGCTCCCGGACAGGGGGCTCCTACGAGCAGTACTTC.

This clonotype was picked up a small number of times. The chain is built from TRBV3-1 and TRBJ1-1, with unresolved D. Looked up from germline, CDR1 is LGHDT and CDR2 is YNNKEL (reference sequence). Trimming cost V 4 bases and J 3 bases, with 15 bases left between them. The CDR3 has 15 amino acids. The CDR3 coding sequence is TGTGCCAGCAGCCGCCAGGACTTACAGTACACTGAAGCTTTCTTT. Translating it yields CASSRQDLQYTEAFF.

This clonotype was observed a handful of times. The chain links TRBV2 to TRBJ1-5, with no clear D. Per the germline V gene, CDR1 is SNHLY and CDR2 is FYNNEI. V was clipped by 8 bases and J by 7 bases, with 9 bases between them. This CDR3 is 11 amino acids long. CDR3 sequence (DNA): TGTGCCAGCCGCCCGGGACAGCCCCAGCATTTT. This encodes CASRPGQPQHF.

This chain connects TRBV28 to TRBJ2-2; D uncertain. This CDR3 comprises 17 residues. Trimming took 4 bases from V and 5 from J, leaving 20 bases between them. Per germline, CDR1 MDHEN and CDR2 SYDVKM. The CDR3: CASSSPGSTDKTGELFF. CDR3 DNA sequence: TGTGCCAGCAGTTCCCCCGGGTCCACCGATAAGACCGGGGAGCTGTTTTTT.

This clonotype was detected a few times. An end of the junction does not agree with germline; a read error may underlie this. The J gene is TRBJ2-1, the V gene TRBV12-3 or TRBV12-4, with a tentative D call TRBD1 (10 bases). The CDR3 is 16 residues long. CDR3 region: CASSLAGQGTYNEQFF. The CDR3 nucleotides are TGTGCCAGCAGTCTAGCGGGACAGGGGACCTACAATGAGCAGTTCTTC.

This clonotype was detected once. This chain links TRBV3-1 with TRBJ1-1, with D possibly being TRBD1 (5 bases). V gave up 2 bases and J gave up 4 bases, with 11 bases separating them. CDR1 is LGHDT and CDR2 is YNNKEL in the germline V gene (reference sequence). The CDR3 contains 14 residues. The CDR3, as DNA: TGTGCCAGCAGCCAATCGGGGGGTCGCACTGAAGCTTTCTTT. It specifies CASSQSGGRTEAFF.

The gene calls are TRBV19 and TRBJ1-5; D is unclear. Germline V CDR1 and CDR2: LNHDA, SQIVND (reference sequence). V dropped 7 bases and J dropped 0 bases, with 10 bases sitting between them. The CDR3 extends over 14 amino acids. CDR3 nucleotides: TGTGCCAGTAACCAGGTCCCTAGCAATCAGCCCCAGCATTTT. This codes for CASNQVPSNQPQHF.

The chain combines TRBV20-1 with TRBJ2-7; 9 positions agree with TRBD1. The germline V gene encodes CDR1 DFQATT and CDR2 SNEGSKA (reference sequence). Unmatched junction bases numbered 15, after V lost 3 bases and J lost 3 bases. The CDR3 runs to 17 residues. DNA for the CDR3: TGCAGTGCTAGCGGGGCCGCCGGGACAGGGCTGAACTACGAGCAGTACTTC. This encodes CSASGAAGTGLNYEQYF.

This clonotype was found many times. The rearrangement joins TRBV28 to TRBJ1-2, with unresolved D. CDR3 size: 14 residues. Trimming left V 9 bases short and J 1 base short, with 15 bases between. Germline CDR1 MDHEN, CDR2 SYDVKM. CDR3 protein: CASQKRGYNYGYTF. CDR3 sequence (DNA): TGTGCCAGTCAAAAGCGGGGATATAACTATGGCTACACCTTC.

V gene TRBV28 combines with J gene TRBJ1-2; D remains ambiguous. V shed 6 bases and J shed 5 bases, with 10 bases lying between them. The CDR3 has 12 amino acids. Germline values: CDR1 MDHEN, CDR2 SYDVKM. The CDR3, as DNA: TGTGCCAGCAGCCCGACTCAATATGGCTACACCTTC. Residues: CASSPTQYGYTF.

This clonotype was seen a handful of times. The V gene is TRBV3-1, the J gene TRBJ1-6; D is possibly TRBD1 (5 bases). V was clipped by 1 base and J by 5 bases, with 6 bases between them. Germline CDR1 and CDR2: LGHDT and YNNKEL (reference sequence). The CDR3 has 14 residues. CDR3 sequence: CASSQGGDNSPLHF. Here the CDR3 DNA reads TGTGCCAGCAGCCAAGGGGGGGATAATTCACCCCTCCACTTT.

CDR3 DNA sequence: TGCAGTGCGGGTGTAGCCAAAAACATTCAGTACTTC. Translating it yields CSAGVAKNIQYF. V gene TRBV20-1 combines with J gene TRBJ2-4; no clear D gene. The germline gives CDR1 DFQATT, CDR2 SNEGSKA (reference sequence). The CDR3 has 12 residues. Between the trimmed V and J ends, which lost 6 bases and 0 bases, there was a span of 6 bases.

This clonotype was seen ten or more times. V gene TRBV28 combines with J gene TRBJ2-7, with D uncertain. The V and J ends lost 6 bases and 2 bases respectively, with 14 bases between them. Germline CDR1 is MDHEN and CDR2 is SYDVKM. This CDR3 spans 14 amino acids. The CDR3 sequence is CASSRTAVPYEQYF. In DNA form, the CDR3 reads TGTGCCAGCAGCCGGACCGCCGTTCCCTACGAGCAGTACTTC.

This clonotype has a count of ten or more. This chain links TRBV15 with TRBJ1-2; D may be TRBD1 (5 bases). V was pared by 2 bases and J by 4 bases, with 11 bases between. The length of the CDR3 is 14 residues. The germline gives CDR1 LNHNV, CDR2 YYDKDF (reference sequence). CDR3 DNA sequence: TGTGCCACCAGCAGAACCGACAGTCCCTATGGCTACACCTTC. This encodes CATSRTDSPYGYTF.

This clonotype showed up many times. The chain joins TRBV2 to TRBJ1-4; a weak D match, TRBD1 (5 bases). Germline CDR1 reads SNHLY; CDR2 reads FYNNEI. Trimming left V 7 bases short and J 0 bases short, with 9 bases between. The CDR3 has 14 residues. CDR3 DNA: TGTGCCAGCAAGAGACAGTCAACTAATGAAAAACTGTTTTTT. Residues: CASKRQSTNEKLFF.

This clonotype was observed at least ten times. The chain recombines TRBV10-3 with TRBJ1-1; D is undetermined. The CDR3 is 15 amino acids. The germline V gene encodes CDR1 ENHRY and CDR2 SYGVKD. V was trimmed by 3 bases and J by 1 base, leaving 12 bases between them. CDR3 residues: CAISDPGRPNTEAFF. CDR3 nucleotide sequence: TGTGCCATCAGTGACCCGGGTCGACCGAACACTGAAGCTTTCTTT.

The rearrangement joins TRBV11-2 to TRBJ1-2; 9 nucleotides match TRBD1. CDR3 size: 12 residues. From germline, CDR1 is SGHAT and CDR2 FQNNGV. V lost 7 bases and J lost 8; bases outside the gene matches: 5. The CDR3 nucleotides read TGTGCCAGCACCGGAGGGACAGGGGGCTACACCTTC. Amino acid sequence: CASTGGTGGYTF.

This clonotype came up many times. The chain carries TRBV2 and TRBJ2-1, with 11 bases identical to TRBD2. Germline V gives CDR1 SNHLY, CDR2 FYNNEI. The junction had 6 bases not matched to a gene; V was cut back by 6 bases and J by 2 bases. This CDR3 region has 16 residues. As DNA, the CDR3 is TGTGCCAGCAGAAGGACTAGCGGGTTCCCCTACAATGAGCAGTTCTTC. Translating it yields CASRRTSGFPYNEQFF.

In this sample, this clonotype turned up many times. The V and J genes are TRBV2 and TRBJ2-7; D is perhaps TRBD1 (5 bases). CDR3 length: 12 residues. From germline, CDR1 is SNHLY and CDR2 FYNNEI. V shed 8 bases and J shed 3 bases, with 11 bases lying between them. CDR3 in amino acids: CASSKGVYEQYF. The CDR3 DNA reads TGTGCCAGCTCCAAAGGGGTCTACGAGCAGTACTTC.

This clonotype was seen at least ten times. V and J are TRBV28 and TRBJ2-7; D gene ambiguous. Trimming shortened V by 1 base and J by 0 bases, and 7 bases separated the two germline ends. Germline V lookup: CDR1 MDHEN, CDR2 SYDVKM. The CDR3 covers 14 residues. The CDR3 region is CASSLYGNSYEQYF. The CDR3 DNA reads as TGTGCCAGCAGTTTATACGGCAACTCCTACGAGCAGTACTTC.